In its sample, the clone carrying this TCR beta chain was seen many times. The data belong to a study of regulatory T cells in long-lasting Graves disease. The time point here: newly diagnosed GD, antithyroid drugs for less than 3 months. PBMCs were the source of the RNA used for TCR sequencing. J was trimmed by 5 bases and V by 3 bases; bases with no gene match: 8. This CDR3 has 16 amino acids. CDR1 ENHRY and CDR2 SYGVKD come from the germline V gene. Construction of the TCR beta libraries employed iRepertoire HTBI primers in conjunction with Arm-PCR of CDR3 regions. TCRdb processed the multiplex PCR reads anew with MiXCR; each CDR3 protein has one entry. The sample gives roughly 420,000 distinct CDR3 sequences, 14% of which show up once; 17% is in the top ten. This sample was shared with a second study, whose subject was T cells in Graves' hyperthyroidism and ophthalmopathy. That investigation notes: Diagnoses were established using clinical symptoms, serum thyroxine and TRAb, thyroid ultrasound and orbital computed tomography.

The TCR comes from a woman aged 45-59 years with Graves disease. This sample comprised peripheral blood mononuclear cells (PBMCs), obtained at new diagnosis, from a patient treated with antithyroid drugs. This sequence joins TRBV10-3 and TRBJ2-1; TRBD2 matches 9 bases. CDR3 loop: CAISERSSGTNNEQFF. The CDR3 DNA reads as TGTGCCATCAGTGAACGGTCTAGCGGGACAAACAATGAGCAGTTCTTC.